This entry lists 16 T cell receptor beta chains sequenced from one sample in a study of T-cell memory formation after mild COVID-19. Using its own MiXCR run on the 5' RACE reads, TCRdb lists one record per CDR3 protein. The repertoire holds about 340,000 distinct CDR3 sequences, with roughly 20% as singletons. Sample: PBMCs or a T cell subset sorted from them (not recorded which). These receptors came from a man between 18 and 35 years old who had mild COVID-19 (a few samples of this study predate the infection). Cell type and time point are not known.

The J gene is TRBJ2-2, the V gene TRBV19, with TRBD2 identical over 10 bases. The CDR3 totals 16 residues. With V trimmed by 4 bases and J by 3 bases, 5 bases remained unmatched. Germline CDR1 reads LNHDA; CDR2 reads SQIVND (reference sequence). The CDR3 DNA sequence: TGTGCCAGTAGTACTCGGACTAGCGGATACACCGGGGAGCTGTTTTTT. It codes for CASSTRTSGYTGELFF.

J is TRBJ2-6 and V is TRBV2; D is unclear. The V gene's germline CDR1 is SNHLY and CDR2 FYNNEI. The CDR3 spans 17 residues. Trimming pared 7 bases from V and 0 bases from J, leaving 16 bases between. CDR3 protein: CASKIRYSYSGANVLTF. In DNA, the CDR3 is TGTGCCAGCAAGATCAGGTACAGCTACTCTGGGGCCAACGTCCTGACTTTC.

This clonotype was counted between two and nine times. The chain recombines TRBV21-1 with TRBJ2-1. TRBV21-1 is reported as a pseudogene. The CDR3 is 15 amino acids. The CDR3 nucleotides read TGTGCCAGCAGCAAAAGTCTACTACCAAAGAATGAGCAGTTCTTC. Its translation: CASSKSLLPKNEQFF.

The table lists this clonotype with a few counts. The genes are TRBV7-6 and TRBJ1-3; perhaps TRBD1 as D (5 bases). V was clipped by 4 bases and J by 9 bases, with 10 bases between them. The CDR3 has 12 residues. Germline V CDR1 and CDR2: SGHVS, FNYEAQ. The CDR3 DNA follows: TGTGCCAGCAGCTCCAGGGACGGCACCATATATTTT. Protein sequence: CASSSRDGTIYF.

The chain joins TRBV20-1 to TRBJ2-2; D may be TRBD2 (6 bases). Germline CDR1 DFQATT, CDR2 SNEGSKA (reference sequence). Trimming shortened V by 5 bases and J by 6 bases, and 13 bases separated the two germline ends. The CDR3 consists of 13 residues. CDR3 residues: CSAPQTGAGELFF. CDR3 DNA: TGCAGTGCTCCCCAAACGGGGGCCGGGGAGCTGTTTTTT.

The chain employs TRBV12-3 or TRBV12-4 and TRBJ2-3, with 9 nucleotides matching TRBD2. The trim removed 4 bases at V and 9 bases at J, leaving 14 bases unmatched. This CDR3 spans 16 amino acids. In DNA form, the CDR3 reads TGTGCCAGCAGTTCCACCGTTGTGACTAGCGGAGACACGCAGTATTTT. It specifies CASSSTVVTSGDTQYF.

The table lists this clonotype with a few counts. The rearrangement uses TRBV7-8 and TRBJ1-4, with D possibly matching TRBD1 (6 bases). This CDR3 has 13 residues. V lost 5 bases, J lost 10 bases, and 14 bases lay in between. In germline, CDR1 is SGHVS, CDR2 FQNEAQ. Here the CDR3 reads CASSPRGGGKLFF. CDR3 sequence (DNA): TGTGCCAGCAGCCCTAGGGGGGGTGGAAAACTGTTTTTT.

This clonotype was recorded a few times. The CDR3 protein is CASSPRGGTSYNEQFF. The CDR3 DNA sequence: TGTGCCAGCTCACCCCGGGGGGGTACCTCCTACAATGAGCAGTTCTTC. The J gene is TRBJ2-1, the V gene TRBV18, with 8 positions matching TRBD2. The germline V gene encodes CDR1 KGHSH and CDR2 LQKENI. Trimming at V came to 3 bases and at J to 0 bases, leaving 4 bases not matched to a gene. This CDR3 region has 16 residues. The full variable domain, rest sourced from reference TRBV18 and TRBJ2-1, is NAGVMQNPRHLVRRRGQEARLRCSPMKGHSHVYWYRQLPEEGLKFMVYLQKENIIDESGMPKERFSAEFPKEGPSILRIQQVVRGDSAAYFCASSPRGGTSYNEQFFGPGTRLTVL.

This clonotype was seen only a few times. The chain links TRBV2 to TRBJ2-3, with D possibly being TRBD1 (6 bases). The CDR3 length is 15 residues. Per the germline V gene, CDR1 is SNHLY and CDR2 is FYNNEI. V gave up 1 base and J gave up 1 base, with 9 bases separating them. CDR3 in amino acids: CASSEVGARTDTQYF. CDR3 sequence (DNA): TGTGCCAGCAGTGAAGTGGGGGCCCGCACAGATACGCAGTATTTT.

The chain carries TRBV5-1 and TRBJ1-3; D is unclear. There are 16 residues in the CDR3. Trimming shortened V by 4 bases and J by 0 bases, and 14 bases separated the two germline ends. Germline CDR1 SGHRS, CDR2 YFSETQ. The DNA for the CDR3 is TGCGCCAGCAGCCTGCCACACTCTGGCTCTGGAAACACCATATATTTT. Translated: CASSLPHSGSGNTIYF.

In this sample, this clonotype turned up a few times. This chain links TRBV12-3 or TRBV12-4 with TRBJ2-1, with D perhaps matching TRBD1 (5 bases). V lost 0 bases to trimming and J lost 5 bases, with 11 bases between them. This CDR3 region has 15 residues. The CDR3: CASSLAQGNHNEQFF. The CDR3 DNA sequence: TGTGCCAGCAGTTTAGCTCAGGGTAACCACAATGAGCAGTTCTTC.

The chain uses TRBV7-2 and TRBJ1-2; 7 bases align to TRBD1. The V gene end was trimmed by 5 bases and the J gene end by 0 bases; junction bases not matched to a gene: 6. The CDR3 consists of 15 residues. Germline loops: CDR1 SGHTA, CDR2 FQGNSA. Here the CDR3 DNA reads TGTGCCAGCAGCACAAGAGGACAGGCTAACTATGGCTACACCTTC. As protein: CASSTRGQANYGYTF.

This clonotype was counted only a few times. The J gene is TRBJ2-3, the V gene TRBV5-1; 8 bases are a match to TRBD2. CDR3 length: 16 amino acids. The trim removed 0 bases at V and 4 bases at J, leaving 7 bases unmatched. The germline gives CDR1 SGHRS, CDR2 YFSETQ. The CDR3 DNA follows: TGCGCCAGCAGCTTGGAGGTCGGGGGGGCCGCAGATACGCAGTATTTT. This translates into CASSLEVGGAADTQYF.

The V and J genes are TRBV11-1 and TRBJ2-3, with D uncertain. CDR1 SGHAT and CDR2 FQDESV come from the germline V gene (reference sequence). V dropped 4 bases and J dropped 7 bases, with 6 bases sitting between them. The CDR3 length is 11 residues. CDR3 DNA sequence: TGTGCCAGCAGCTCAACCAATACGCAGTATTTT. Translated: CASSSTNTQYF.

The chain combines TRBV5-6 with TRBJ2-1, with D possibly matching TRBD1 (5 bases). The CDR3 consists of 13 residues. The V and J ends lost 0 bases and 9 bases respectively, with 10 bases between them. The germline gives CDR1 SGHDT, CDR2 YYEEEE. This CDR3 is CASSLDPQGEQFF. The DNA of the CDR3 is TGTGCCAGCAGCTTGGACCCCCAGGGTGAGCAGTTCTTC.

The chain joins TRBV12-3 or TRBV12-4 to TRBJ2-7; D gene unclear. The CDR3 is made up of 12 amino acids. The V gene lost 6 bases and the J gene lost 5 bases, with 11 bases spanning the gap. The CDR3: CASSHPFHEQYF. The CDR3 coding sequence is TGTGCCAGCAGCCACCCGTTCCACGAGCAGTACTTC.